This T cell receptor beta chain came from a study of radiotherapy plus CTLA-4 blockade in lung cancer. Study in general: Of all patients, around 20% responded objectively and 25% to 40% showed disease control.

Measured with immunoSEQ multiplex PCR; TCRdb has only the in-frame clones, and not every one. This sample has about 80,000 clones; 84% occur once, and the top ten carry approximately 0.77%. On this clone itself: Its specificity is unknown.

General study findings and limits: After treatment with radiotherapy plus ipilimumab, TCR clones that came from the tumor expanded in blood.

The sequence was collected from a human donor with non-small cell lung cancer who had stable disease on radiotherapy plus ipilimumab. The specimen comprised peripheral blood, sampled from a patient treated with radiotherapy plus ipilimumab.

DNA of the CDR3: TGTGCCAGCACCCCGGGCAGGGGGAAGGAACACAATGAGCAGTTCTTC. Translation gives CASTPGRGKEHNEQFF. The chain has TRBV7-2 and TRBJ2-1, with 7 bases identical to TRBD1. CDR1 and CDR2 (germline): SGHTA, FQGNSA. The V gene end was trimmed by 7 bases and the J gene end by 5 bases; junction bases not matched to a gene: 14. The length of the CDR3 is 16 residues.